The 17 T cell receptor beta chains listed next were all sequenced from one sample in a study of shared clonotypes between healthy human individuals. CD45RO-negative CD8 cells positively selected for CCR7 made up the naive population, which excluded terminally differentiated effector memory CD45RA+ cells. Using immunoSEQ multiplex PCR, the repertoire was profiled, and TCRdb retains in-frame clones only, with some absent. The table lists some 2,000,000 clones, just under 95% of them singletons, with roughly 1.1% in the top ten. The sample taken for sequencing was naive CD8+ T cells sorted from blood. The receptors come from a young man in good health.

The chain uses TRBV4-3 and TRBJ2-7; 7 nucleotides align to TRBD2. CDR1 and CDR2 (germline): LGHNA, YSLEER. V lost 4 bases and J lost 2; bases outside the gene matches: 11. The CDR3 sequence is 16 residues long. This CDR3 is CASSPGPTGGAYEQYF. CDR3 sequence (DNA): TGCGCCAGCAGCCCCGGACCGACGGGGGGAGCCTACGAGCAGTACTTC.

V and J are TRBV29-1 and TRBJ1-2; D is possibly TRBD1 (5 bases). The V gene lost 1 base and the J gene lost 4 bases, with 13 bases spanning the gap. CDR1 and CDR2 (germline): SQVTM, ANQGSEA. The CDR3 sequence is 14 residues long. This CDR3 reads CSVEGLTASYGYTF. CDR3 nucleotide sequence: TGCAGCGTTGAAGGTTTGACAGCCAGCTATGGCTACACCTTC.

Worth noting for this clone: Other DNA sequences within the sample encode an identical CDR3. The chain combines TRBV6-5 with TRBJ2-1; D may be TRBD2 (6 bases). Germline V gene lookup returns CDR1 MNHEY and CDR2 SVGAGI. This CDR3 region has 12 residues. Trimming took 2 bases from V and 7 from J, leaving 6 bases between them. Here the CDR3 reads CASSYGGNEQFF. CDR3 coding DNA: TGTGCCAGCAGTTACGGGGGGAATGAGCAGTTCTTC.

The chain has TRBV28 and TRBJ1-1, with a tentative D call TRBD1 (5 bases). CDR3 length equals 13 residues. With 3 bases removed from V and 7 bases from J, the gap between germline ends came to 12 bases. Germline V gene lookup returns CDR1 MDHEN and CDR2 SYDVKM. CDR3 residues: CASSLFRASEAFF. CDR3 nucleotide sequence: TGTGCCAGCAGTTTGTTCAGGGCGAGTGAAGCTTTCTTT.

V gene TRBV4-3 combines with J gene TRBJ2-7; 7 bases fit TRBD2. Germline CDR1 reads LGHNA; CDR2 reads YSLEER. The V and J ends lost 0 bases and 0 bases, in that order; junction bases with no gene match: 2. The CDR3 loop spans 15 amino acids. The DNA for the CDR3 is TGCGCCAGCAGCCAAGAGACTAGCTTCTCCTACGAGCAGTACTTC. This sequence encodes CASSQETSFSYEQYF.

A remark on this clone: Other DNA sequences within the sample encode an identical CDR3. The chain joins TRBV19 to TRBJ2-7; D remains unclear. This CDR3 is built from 14 residues. Germline lookup yields CDR1 LNHDA and CDR2 SQIVND (reference sequence). The V end lost 1 base, the J end lost 0 bases, and 7 bases lay between the germline ends. CDR3 sequence: CASSIGSGSYEQYF. CDR3 DNA sequence: TGTGCCAGTAGTATAGGTTCAGGCTCCTACGAGCAGTACTTC.

The rearrangement links TRBV6-1 to TRBJ1-2, with D maybe TRBD1 (6 bases). V lost 8 bases to trimming and J lost 2 bases, with 9 bases between them. Germline V gives CDR1 MNHNS, CDR2 SASEGT. The CDR3 is made up of 12 amino acids. The CDR3 sequence is CASQGNNYGYTF. The CDR3 DNA reads as TGTGCCAGCCAGGGGAACAACTATGGCTACACCTTC.

Comments on this clone: This sample also contains other DNA sequences that code for the same CDR3. The chain links TRBV7-9 to TRBJ2-7; 7 nucleotides match TRBD2. CDR3 size: 14 residues. Trimming cost V 0 bases and J 2 bases; bases outside gene matches: 1. CDR1 is SEHNR and CDR2 is FQNEAQ in the germline V gene (reference sequence). The CDR3 DNA reads TGTGCCAGCAGCTTAGCCGGGGGGACCTACGAGCAGTACTTC. Its translation is CASSLAGGTYEQYF.

V is TRBV6-6 and J is TRBJ2-1; D remains unclear. Trimming took off 3 bases at V and 5 bases at J, with 8 bases between the two ends. Germline V gene sequence: CDR1 MNHNY, CDR2 SVGAGI (reference sequence). This CDR3 spans 13 amino acids. The CDR3 loop reads CASSYSQNNEQFF. The CDR3 DNA follows: TGTGCCAGCAGTTATTCACAGAACAATGAGCAGTTCTTC.

The CDR3 sequence is CASSLEGANYGYTF. In nucleotides, the CDR3 is TGTGCCAGCAGCTTAGAGGGGGCCAACTATGGCTACACCTTC. The rearrangement joins TRBV13 to TRBJ1-2; 7 bases match TRBD1. This CDR3 is built from 14 residues. Germline values: CDR1 PRHDT, CDR2 FYEKMQ (reference sequence). V lost 1 base and J lost 2; bases outside the gene matches: 1.

The CDR3 spells CAWAGNGQETQYF. For the CDR3, the DNA is TGTGCCTGGGCCGGGAACGGCCAAGAGACCCAGTACTTC. The chain uses TRBV30 and TRBJ2-5; possible D gene TRBD2, 5 bases. This CDR3 comprises 13 residues. Germline V gene lookup returns CDR1 GTSNPN and CDR2 SVGIG (reference sequence). V was trimmed by 5 bases and J by 1 base, leaving 11 bases between them.

The rearrangement joins TRBV19 to TRBJ2-1, with 15 bases aligning to TRBD2. The CDR3 runs to 18 residues. Trimming removed 5 bases from V and 0 bases from J; junction bases left unmatched: 5. In germline, CDR1 is LNHDA, CDR2 SQIVND (reference sequence). Written as DNA, the CDR3 is TGTGCCAGTAGTGCCGGACTAGCGGGGGGGCACTCCTACAATGAGCAGTTCTTC. Residues: CASSAGLAGGHSYNEQFF. Supplemented by reference TRBV19 and TRBJ2-1, the full variable domain reads DGGITQSPKYLFRKEGQNVTLSCEQNLNHDAMYWYRQDPGQGLRLIYYSQIVNDFQKGDIAEGYSVSREKKESFPLTVTSAQKNPTAFYLCASSAGLAGGHSYNEQFFGPGTRLTVL.

The chain couples TRBV4-1 to TRBJ1-3; tentative D call: TRBD1 (6 bases). The V gene's germline CDR1 is MGHRA and CDR2 YSYEKL. The CDR3 runs to 15 residues. Trimming cost V 5 bases and J 0 bases, with 11 bases left between them. The DNA for the CDR3 is TGCGCCAGCAGCAACAGGGAGAGCTCTGGAAACACCATATATTTT. The encoded protein is CASSNRESSGNTIYF.

The chain joins TRBV30 to TRBJ2-1; no clear D. CDR1 GTSNPN and CDR2 SVGIG come from the germline V gene (reference sequence). The CDR3 has 12 residues. V was shortened by 4 bases and J by 7 bases, with 11 bases between the two germline ends. The CDR3 DNA reads as TGTGCCTGGATGGCGGACGGGAATGAGCAGTTCTTC. This gives the protein CAWMADGNEQFF.

The chain combines TRBV7-9 with TRBJ2-1; tentatively, D is TRBD1 (6 bases). The V end was cut by 4 bases, the J end by 9 bases, with 22 bases between. CDR3 length: 16 residues. Germline values: CDR1 SEHNR, CDR2 FQNEAQ (reference sequence). The CDR3 region has the DNA TGTGCCAGCAGCTCCGAAAACGGGCCTAGCAGGGGTGAGCAGTTCTTC. Translation gives CASSSENGPSRGEQFF.

The chain employs TRBV5-1 and TRBJ1-1, with a weak D call TRBD1 (6 bases). Germline CDR1 reads SGHRS; CDR2 reads YFSETQ. The length of the CDR3 is 19 residues. V dropped 4 bases and J dropped 1 base, with 26 bases sitting between them. CDR3 nucleotide sequence: TGCGCCAGCAGCACCGATCCGACAGGCGTGATTGGTACGAACACTGAAGCTTTCTTT. This sequence encodes CASSTDPTGVIGTNTEAFF.

The chain joins TRBV27 to TRBJ2-7, with D possibly TRBD1 on 6 matching bases. V was cut by 6 bases and J by 3 bases, with 18 bases left in between. The V gene's germline CDR1 is MNHEY and CDR2 SMNVEV (reference sequence). CDR3 length: 15 residues. The CDR3 reads CASSLIVGALYEQYF. The CDR3 DNA sequence: TGTGCCAGCAGCCTGATAGTGGGGGCCCTCTACGAGCAGTACTTC.